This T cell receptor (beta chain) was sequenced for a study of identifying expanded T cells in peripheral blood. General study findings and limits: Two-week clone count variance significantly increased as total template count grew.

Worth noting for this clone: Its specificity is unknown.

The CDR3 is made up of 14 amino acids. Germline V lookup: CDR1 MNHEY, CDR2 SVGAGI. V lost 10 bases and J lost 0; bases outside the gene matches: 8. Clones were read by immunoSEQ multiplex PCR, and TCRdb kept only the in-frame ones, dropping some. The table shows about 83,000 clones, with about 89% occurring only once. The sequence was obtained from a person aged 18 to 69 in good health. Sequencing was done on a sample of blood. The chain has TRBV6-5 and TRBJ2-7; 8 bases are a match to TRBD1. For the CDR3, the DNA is TGTGCCATCGCCCGGGACAGGAGCTCCTACGAGCAGTACTTC. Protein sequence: CAIARDRSSYEQYF.